This T cell receptor beta chain originates from a study of shared clonotypes between healthy human individuals (dated by TCRdb to 2020 to 2022). Broadly, across the study: Two women and a few men aged 18 to 49 years were included in the cohort. For each donor, CD4 naive and CD4 memory were each run on three plates, CD8 naive on two plates, and CD8 memory on one plate. To estimate repertoire size and how much clonotype sharing occurs between individuals, the study deeply sequenced the blood TCR repertoires of several healthy adults. To increase sequencing depth and limit assay-specific biases, different laboratories used diverse techniques to prepare libraries and sequence TCR repertoires. Per donor, leukapheresis produced somewhere between about 0.94 and 9.5 billion PBMCs. Broader findings and caveats from the paper: The genetic and exposure-history diversity represented was limited by the small number of donors. Higher generation probabilities were observed for clonotypes shared by all four sorted-subset donors than for non-shared clonotypes. Sampling was restricted to blood, and TCR repertoires in tissue are likely to differ from TCR repertoires in blood. Naive subsets generally had larger estimated clonotype richness than memory subsets did. Pairwise subsampling indicated that sequencing depth was expected to affect the degree of clonotype sharing among donors. About 5% of naive CD4, 3.5% of naive CD8, 2% to 2.5% of memory CD4, and 0.4% of memory CD8 clonotypes were shared across several donors. Incomplete sequencing was indicated by rarefaction of sorted-subset datasets, despite the large sequencing depth.

About this clone itself: Its binding antigen is unknown. Per-base quality was not reported, and no clone a single base away is much larger than it.

Healthy HIV-negative adults with no recently reported acute infections or vaccinations were included as donors. Only Caucasian adults living in Nashville, Tennessee, USA were represented among the donors. CD4+ T cells were enriched by magnetic negative selection; naive cells were then positively selected on CD45RA, and the negative fraction formed the memory subset. Blood was obtained by leukapheresis, after which PBMCs were separated by Ficoll-Histopaque density gradient centrifugation and cryopreserved in liquid nitrogen vapor phase. Purity and quantity of every magnetically sorted T cell population were checked by analytical flow cytometry. Genomic DNA was isolated from every sorted fraction and measured by UV absorbance on a Nanodrop 2000c. Using the deep immunoSEQ assay, multiplex PCR amplified TCR CDR3 regions from genomic DNA. Genomic DNA extracted from each cell subset was distributed evenly over all wells of several immunoSEQ 96-well plates, and each plate served as one replicate. For sorted subsets, each replicate PCR was loaded with approximately 0.2 ug genomic DNA, equivalent to about 33,000 T cell genomes. Purified libraries were measured with a Qubit 3.0 fluorometer, size-checked on a Bioanalyzer 2100, and measured again with the KAPA Library Quantification kit. Each immunoSEQ 96-well plate was sequenced on its own single-read 150-cycle Illumina NextSeq 550 flow cell. As for the authors' bioinformatics: Because the immunoSEQ output included only junctional sequences and no quality scores, the filtering could not be the same as the filtering used for full-length reads. To assign V/J genes and CDR3, sequences were annotated using PyIR, a Python wrapper for IgBLAST v1.9, with IMGT germline references. Reads were filtered out if the reads had weak V/J assignments (E-value above 1e-6), no CDR3, stop codons, out-of-frame junctions, or ambiguous translated residues. V3J clonotypes were defined by identical inferred V gene, J gene, and CDR3 amino acid sequence. Percentage overlap between repertoires was computed as shared unique clonotypes divided by the size of the smaller repertoire. Repertoire richness was assessed with RTK rarefaction, the Chao1 estimator, and Recon v2.1 estimates of unobserved clonotypes. Generation probabilities for all TCRbeta clonotypes obtained by the gDNA method from four donors were computed using OLGA. TCRdb limited this immuneACCESS table to in-frame rearrangements with V and J called. A share of clones is missing; checked studies link under half to unresolved V genes, and the rest is unexplained. V, J and clone size reflect that table, while D and trimming were determined from the DNA. The sample table contains some 1.5 million clones; only one count was recorded for around 98% of them. The ten biggest clones cover less than 0.55% of the sample.

V lost 3 bases and J lost 3 bases, and the count of bases not matched to a germline gene is 8. The CDR3 has 15 amino acids, counting the end cysteine and phenylalanine. The sequence is cut down to CDR3 DNA, 45 bases in frame from base 1. From a lookup of the germline V gene, CDR1 and CDR2 are SGHAT and FQNNGV. Source material: naive CD4+ T cells sorted from blood. According to the study, the label for this sample's cell subset or site signals: CD45RA+ positively selected. This TCR came from a man between 25 and 39 years old in good health. The rearrangement combines TRBV11-2 with TRBJ2-7, with 7 bases aligning to TRBD2. DNA sequence: TGTGCCAGCAGCTTCGGCCAGCGGGGTTTCTACGAGCAGTACTTC. Protein translation: CASSFGQRGFYEQYF.